The clone carrying this T cell receptor beta chain turned up a few times. Sequencing was performed with immunoSEQ multiplex PCR; in TCRdb, only in-frame clones are kept and a portion is missing. There are roughly 140,000 clones in the sample; 81% occur only once, and about 8% lies in the top ten. This specimen belongs to a study of blood T cell repertoires in COVID-19. The length of the CDR3 is 18 residues. Per germline, CDR1 SGHVS and CDR2 FQNEAQ. The ends lost 0 bases at V and 8 bases at J; junction bases unmatched: 11. The rearrangement links TRBV7-8 to TRBJ2-2, with 11 positions matching TRBD2. The receptor was isolated from a human donor with acute or convalescent COVID-19. The donor label of this sample is uncertain. Material: peripheral blood. DNA of the CDR3: TGTGCCAGCAGCTTAGCGTGGGCTAGCGGGGGGCCGGAGGGGGAGCTGTTTTTT. Encoded protein: CASSLAWASGGPEGELFF.